This TCR beta chain was recovered during a study of T cells in localized non-small cell lung cancer. Profiled with immunoSEQ multiplex PCR; TCRdb holds only in-frame clones, not every one. Here the sample spans some 30,000 clones, about nine tenths being singletons. Study findings and constraints: Across samples, adjacent lung featured a median around 55 of the top 100 tumor clones. As only one tumor region underwent sequencing, heterogeneity remains possible. Clonality peaked in uninvolved adjacent lung rather than tumor. There was an association of higher blood T cell density with longer overall survival.

The ends were cut back, 3 bases at V and 4 bases at J, with 17 bases in the middle. The CDR3 runs to 16 residues. CDR1 SGHRS and CDR2 YFSETQ come from the germline V gene. On this clone itself: Its matching antigen is unknown.

V is TRBV5-1 and J is TRBJ2-1; D tentatively fits TRBD1 or TRBD2 (5 bases each). This clonotype was sampled from a man aged 40 to 70 with stage III lung adenocarcinoma. The source material was peripheral blood mononuclear cells, sampled before any cancer treatment. As DNA, the CDR3 is TGCGCCAGCAGCTCGATGGGACCTCAAACTTACAATGAGCAGTTCTTC. Amino acid sequence: CASSSMGPQTYNEQFF.